Reported below is one TCR beta chain. CDR3 length: 18 amino acids. Trimming at V came to 5 bases and at J to 0 bases, leaving 11 bases not matched to a gene. Germline V gives CDR1 MDHEN, CDR2 SYDVKM. The method was immunoSEQ multiplex PCR; TCRdb's version includes in-frame clones alone and lacks a portion of them. The table includes approximately 400,000 clones, approximately 95% detected once. This sample is part of a study of shared T cell receptors in the human thymus. Sequencing was performed on thymocytes. The source is a human donor. The V gene is TRBV28, the J gene TRBJ2-3; 10 bases align to TRBD2. CDR3 protein: CASSPGEPTSGSTDTQYF. CDR3 bases: TGTGCCAGCAGTCCGGGAGAACCGACTAGCGGGAGCACAGATACGCAGTATTTT.